This TCR beta chain was profiled in a study of regulatory T cells in long-lasting Graves disease. Study background: The term persistent Graves' disease signified upward of 5 years on antithyroid drugs with positive TSH receptor antibodies. The study's findings and limits: TRBV28, TRBJ1-2 and TRBJ2-5 were favored in persistent disease.

The table lists this clonotype with many counts. The antigen remains undetermined. The V end was cut by 8 bases, the J end by 7 bases, with 12 bases between. This CDR3 spans 12 amino acids. Per germline, CDR1 MDHEN and CDR2 SYDVKM. Arm-PCR of CDR3 regions and iRepertoire HTBI primers were used to build TCR beta libraries. TCRdb reprocessed the multiplex PCR reads via MiXCR and lists one record per CDR3 protein. This sample has roughly 490,000 distinct CDR3 sequences, with approximately 23% found just once. This sample's time point: persistent/refractory GD, antithyroid drugs over 5 years with positive TRAb. PBMC-extracted RNA yielded the TCR library. The diagnosis of Graves' disease used American Thyroid Association guidelines. Approximately 9 milliliters of peripheral blood went into EDTA tubes.

V gene TRBV28 combines with J gene TRBJ2-4; a weak D match, TRBD1 (6 bases). This clonotype was sampled from a female donor with Graves disease. This sample comprised peripheral blood mononuclear cells (PBMCs), obtained when the disease was refractory, from a patient treated with antithyroid drugs. CDR3 loop: CASGQLLNIQYF. CDR3 bases: TGTGCCAGCGGACAGCTTCTTAACATTCAGTACTTC.